What follows are 20 T cell receptor beta chains derived from one specimen sequenced in a study of naive and memory T cell subsets. A UMI-containing oligonucleotide was joined by 3' ligation to the TCR cDNA template. Ligated cDNA underwent four rounds of PCR with nested alpha and beta constant region primers and SP2. TCRdb called the 5' RACE reads again in MiXCR, with one record for every CDR3 protein. Of around 56,000 distinct CDR3 sequences listed, 7.6% are singletons. These receptors were collected from a female donor in good health.

The rearrangement uses TRBV13 and TRBJ2-1, with TRBD1 as a possible D gene (6 bases). Germline V gene data show CDR1 as PRHDT and CDR2 as FYEKMQ (reference sequence). Between the trimmed V and J ends, which lost 1 base and 5 bases, there was a span of 12 bases. This CDR3 comprises 15 residues. CDR3 sequence reads: CASSLDQGLNNEQFF. CDR3 in DNA: TGTGCCAGCAGCTTAGATCAGGGGCTGAACAATGAGCAGTTCTTC. Based on the CDR3 plus reference TRBV13 and TRBJ2-1, the full variable domain is AAGVIQSPRHLIKEKRETATLKCYPIPRHDTVYWYQQGPGQDPQFLISFYEKMQSDKGSIPDRFSAQQFSDYHSELNMSSLELGDSALYFCASSLDQGLNNEQFFGPGTRLTVL.

This clonotype was recorded many times. The chain recombines TRBV5-1 with TRBJ2-3; the D is unclear. V lost 0 bases to trimming and J lost 6 bases, with 17 bases between them. Germline V CDR1 and CDR2: SGHRS, YFSETQ. CDR3 length: 16 residues. The CDR3 DNA reads TGCGCCAGCAGCTTGGCCGACCCGGCCCGGGCTGATACGCAGTATTTT. Protein sequence: CASSLADPARADTQYF.

This clonotype was counted many times. The gene calls are TRBV3-1 and TRBJ1-6; 7 bases match TRBD1. CDR1 and CDR2 (germline): LGHDT, YNNKEL (reference sequence). There are 14 residues in the CDR3. The V and J ends lost 3 bases and 9 bases, in that order; junction bases with no gene match: 5. CDR3 sequence reads: CASSHTGEGSPLHF. CDR3 DNA: TGTGCCAGCAGCCACACAGGGGAAGGTTCACCCCTCCACTTT.

Here the CDR3 DNA reads TGTGCCAGCTCAAGACAGCTCAACACTGAAGCTTTCTTT. Amino acids: CASSRQLNTEAFF. The rearrangement joins TRBV18 to TRBJ1-1; maybe TRBD1 (5 bases). This CDR3 is built from 13 residues. Germline loops: CDR1 KGHSH, CDR2 LQKENI. With 5 bases removed from V and 2 bases from J, the gap between germline ends came to 9 bases. The whole variable domain, remainder taken from reference TRBV18 and TRBJ1-1, is NAGVMQNPRHLVRRRGQEARLRCSPMKGHSHVYWYRQLPEEGLKFMVYLQKENIIDESGMPKERFSAEFPKEGPSILRIQQVVRGDSAAYFCASSRQLNTEAFFGQGTRLTVV.

This clonotype was seen at least ten times. The rearrangement uses TRBV7-2 and TRBJ1-5; D may be TRBD1 (5 bases). Per germline, CDR1 SGHTA and CDR2 FQGNSA. V was shortened by 0 bases and J by 7 bases, with 13 bases between the two germline ends. The CDR3 is 15 residues long. This CDR3 is CASSLALGGDQPQHF. In DNA form, the CDR3 reads TGTGCCAGCAGCTTAGCGCTCGGCGGGGACCAGCCCCAGCATTTT.

This clonotype was recorded a few times. The rearrangement links TRBV4-1 to TRBJ1-2; possibly TRBD1 for D (6 bases). V lost 3 bases, J lost 5 bases, and 16 bases lay in between. This CDR3 has 15 residues. Germline V gives CDR1 MGHRA, CDR2 YSYEKL. CDR3 DNA sequence: TGCGCCAGCAGCCACACCAAAACAGGGAGATATGGCTACACCTTC. This translates into CASSHTKTGRYGYTF.

The table lists this clonotype with a few counts. This chain uses TRBV2 with TRBJ2-1, with D hard to call. V lost 11 bases to trimming and J lost 8 bases, with 16 bases between them. Germline assignment: CDR1 SNHLY and CDR2 FYNNEI. The CDR3 has 12 residues. CDR3: CAATPGIYEQFF. The CDR3 DNA follows: TGTGCCGCCACGCCAGGCATCTATGAGCAGTTCTTC.

This clonotype has just a few counts. The rearrangement joins TRBV18 to TRBJ2-3; 7 nucleotides match TRBD1. The length of the CDR3 is 14 residues. The trim removed 3 bases at V and 3 bases at J, leaving 3 bases unmatched. The germline gives CDR1 KGHSH, CDR2 LQKENI. The CDR3 DNA reads TGTGCCAGCTCACCGATGACAGGGACAGATACGCAGTATTTT. It translates to CASSPMTGTDTQYF.

Only one count was recorded for this clonotype. The CDR3 reads CASSFRTSGGQDTQYF. CDR3 DNA: TGTGCCAGCAGCTTTCGGACTAGCGGGGGGCAAGATACGCAGTATTTT. The genes are TRBV7-2 and TRBJ2-3; 14 bases are shared with TRBD2. This CDR3 has 16 amino acids. The germline V gene encodes CDR1 SGHTA and CDR2 FQGNSA. The junction had 4 bases not matched to a gene; V was cut back by 3 bases and J by 5 bases.

This clonotype was recorded many times. V gene TRBV12-3 or TRBV12-4 combines with J gene TRBJ1-1; D unclear. The CDR3 length is 15 residues. V lost 5 bases to trimming and J lost 2 bases, with 15 bases between them. Here the CDR3 reads CASSRHSPSNTEAFF. In DNA, the CDR3 is TGTGCCAGCAGTCGACACTCACCAAGCAACACTGAAGCTTTCTTT.

This clonotype was observed a few times. One end of the junction fails to match germline, which may point to a read error. The rearrangement uses TRBV28 and TRBJ1-2; D gene ambiguous. Germline V gives CDR1 MDHEN, CDR2 SYDVKM. The CDR3 has 14 residues. The CDR3 nucleotides read TGTGCCAGCAGTTTCCCAACGAGGAGCTATGGCGACACCTTC. Residues: CASSFPTRSYGDTF.

V usage is TRBV29-1 and J usage is TRBJ1-1; 10 nucleotides align to TRBD1. The germline V gene has CDR1 SQVTM and CDR2 ANQGSEA. The CDR3 is 14 amino acids. Germline trimming cut 2 bases from V and 5 bases from J; bases unmatched to any gene: 5. The CDR3, as DNA: TGCAGCGTTGAACGGACAGGGGGGAGGACTGAAGCTTTCTTT. It is translated as CSVERTGGRTEAFF. The full variable domain, in which reference TRBV29-1 and TRBJ1-1 provide the parts outside the CDR3, is SAVISQKPSRDICQRGTSLTIQCQVDSQVTMMFWYRQQPGQSLTLIATANQGSEATYESGFVIDKFPISRPNLTFSTLTVSNMSPEDSSIYLCSVERTGGRTEAFFGQGTRLTVV.

This clonotype was seen more than once but under ten times. The chain links TRBV5-8 to TRBJ2-1, with TRBD1 matching 7 bases. Germline loops: CDR1 SGHTS, CDR2 YDEGEE. With 4 bases clipped from V and 1 base from J, the junction kept 8 bases outside the gene matches. CDR3 length: 16 amino acids. The CDR3 sequence is CASSPDRGQSYNEQFF. CDR3 coding DNA: TGTGCCAGCAGCCCCGACCGGGGACAGTCCTACAATGAGCAGTTCTTC.

This clonotype was observed a few times. The chain carries TRBV28 and TRBJ2-2; the match to TRBD1 covers 8 bases. V shed 8 bases, J shed 1 base, and the junction held 9 bases outside the gene matches. The germline V gene encodes CDR1 MDHEN and CDR2 SYDVKM. This CDR3 is built from 16 residues. The CDR3 loop reads CASRFSGTGNTGELFF. The CDR3 bases are TGTGCCAGCCGATTTTCCGGGACAGGGAACACCGGGGAGCTGTTTTTT.

This chain uses TRBV2 with TRBJ1-1; a weak D match, TRBD1 (5 bases). The germline gives CDR1 SNHLY, CDR2 FYNNEI. The CDR3 is 14 residues long. Trimming left V 4 bases short and J 6 bases short, with 15 bases between. Here the CDR3 reads CASSGTYVTPEAFF. In nucleotides, the CDR3 is TGTGCCAGCAGTGGGACATACGTTACCCCTGAAGCTTTCTTT.

This clonotype appeared a few times. The chain employs TRBV5-4 and TRBJ2-3; D is perhaps TRBD1 or TRBD2 (5 bases each). This CDR3 spans 15 amino acids. Looked up from germline, CDR1 is SGHNT and CDR2 is YYREEE (reference sequence). V was pared by 0 bases and J by 3 bases, with 11 bases between. The CDR3 sequence is CASSLEGWGTDTQYF. CDR3 DNA sequence: TGTGCCAGCAGCTTGGAAGGGTGGGGGACAGATACGCAGTATTTT.

This clonotype was observed at least ten times. V usage is TRBV4-2 and J usage is TRBJ1-6, with 8 bases matching TRBD1. Germline V gives CDR1 LGHNA, CDR2 YNFKEQ. J was trimmed by 7 bases and V by 8 bases; bases with no gene match: 4. The CDR3 loop spans 13 amino acids. CDR3 residues: CASRDRGNSPLHF. As DNA, the CDR3 is TGTGCCAGCCGAGACAGGGGAAATTCACCCCTCCACTTT.

For this clonotype: The junction differs from germline at one of its ends, possibly a read error. V and J are TRBV12-3 or TRBV12-4 and TRBJ2-6; either TRBD1 or TRBD2 may fit D (5 bases each). The length of the CDR3 is 16 residues. The CDR3 region has the DNA TGTGCCAGCGAAAGAGGGGTCGGTTCTGGGGGCAACGTCCTGACTTTC. It encodes CASERGVGSGGNVLTF.

This clonotype has just one count. V is TRBV6-2 or TRBV6-3 and J is TRBJ2-7; D gene uncertain. Germline V gene sequence: CDR1 MNHEY, CDR2 SVGEGT. This CDR3 has 11 amino acids. V was cut by 6 bases and J by 4 bases, with 7 bases left in between. The CDR3 DNA reads TGTGCCAGCAGGCACGAGTACGAGCAGTACTTC. Its translation is CASRHEYEQYF.

V and J are TRBV20-1 and TRBJ1-4; D might be TRBD1 (5 bases). The germline V and J ends were trimmed by 3 bases and 0 bases, with 11 bases remaining between them. Germline V gene lookup returns CDR1 DFQATT and CDR2 SNEGSKA (reference sequence). The CDR3 runs to 15 residues. For the CDR3, the DNA is TGCAGTGCTAGTCCACAGGCAGCAACTAATGAAAAACTGTTTTTT. Translation gives CSASPQAATNEKLFF.